This T cell receptor beta chain was identified in a study of cytomegalovirus exposure and HLA in healthy donors. Looking at the study overall: A data release that came early held 80 million to 95 million unique TCRs from HLA-typed donors. Points from the study as a whole: Relative to equally common others, HLA-associated TCR beta chains showed greater clonal expansion in a later analysis. With later analysis, a missense DCLRE1C variant became linked to TCR beta V- and J-gene trimming. DRB1 had the most TCR associations and HLA-C the fewest, a later analysis found, with rates varying by HLA locus.

13 Jbeta primers and 60 Vbeta primers were used for the PCR. Generated by immunoSEQ multiplex PCR, the TCRdb table keeps only in-frame clones and is missing some. The sample yields about 44,000 clones, about nine tenths seen once. V lost 3 bases and J lost 7; bases outside the gene matches: 5. CDR3 length: 13 residues. From germline, CDR1 is KGHSH and CDR2 LQKENI. About this clone itself: No antigen is known for it.

The clonotype was recovered from a woman aged 40 to 50 in good health and CMV-seropositive. Source material: PBMCs. The chain uses TRBV18 and TRBJ1-2, with 7 positions matching TRBD1. CDR3 residues: CASSPGQESGYTF. The CDR3 bases are TGTGCCAGCTCACCTGGACAGGAGAGTGGCTACACCTTC.